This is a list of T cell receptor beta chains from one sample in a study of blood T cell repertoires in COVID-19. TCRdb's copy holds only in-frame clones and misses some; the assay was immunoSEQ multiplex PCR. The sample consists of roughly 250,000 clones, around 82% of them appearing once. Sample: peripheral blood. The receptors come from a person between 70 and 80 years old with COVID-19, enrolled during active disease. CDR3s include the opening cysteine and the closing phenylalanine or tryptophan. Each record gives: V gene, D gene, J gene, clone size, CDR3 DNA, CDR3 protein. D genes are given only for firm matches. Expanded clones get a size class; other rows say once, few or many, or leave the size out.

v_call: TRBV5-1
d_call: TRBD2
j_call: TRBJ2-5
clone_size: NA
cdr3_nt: TGCGCCAGCAGCTTGTTACCGGGACTAGCGGGGGGAAGTCTGAGTGAGACCCAGTACTTC
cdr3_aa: CASSLLPGLAGGSLSETQYF

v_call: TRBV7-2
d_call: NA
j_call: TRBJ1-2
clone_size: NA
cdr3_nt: TGTGCCAGCAGCTTGGGGGGGATCTATGGCTACACCTTC
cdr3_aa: CASSLGGIYGYTF

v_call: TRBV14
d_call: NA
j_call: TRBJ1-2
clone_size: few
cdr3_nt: TGTGCCAGCAGCCAAGATGTTCAGGTGGACTATGGCTACACCTTC
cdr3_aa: CASSQDVQVDYGYTF

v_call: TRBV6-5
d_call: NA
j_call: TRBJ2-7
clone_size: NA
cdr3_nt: TGTGCCAGCAGTTATGAAGGAATCCCTAGCTACGAGCAGTACTTC
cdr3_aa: CASSYEGIPSYEQYF

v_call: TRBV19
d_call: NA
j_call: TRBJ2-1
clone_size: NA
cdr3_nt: TGTGCCAGTAGTATTAGACTACCGAGCTCCTACAATGAGCAGTTCTTC
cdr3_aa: CASSIRLPSSYNEQFF

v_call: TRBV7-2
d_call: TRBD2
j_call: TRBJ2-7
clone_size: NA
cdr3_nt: TGTGCCAGCAGCTTAGCGTGGGGGGGCGAGCAGTACTTC
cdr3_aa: CASSLAWGGEQYF

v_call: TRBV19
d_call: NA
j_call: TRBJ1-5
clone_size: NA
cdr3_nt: TGTGCCAGTACCCGGGAGTGGGATCAGCCCCAGCATTTT
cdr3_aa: CASTREWDQPQHF

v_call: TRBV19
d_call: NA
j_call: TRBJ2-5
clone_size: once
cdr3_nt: TGTGCCAGTAGTATTACCGGGACTGCACAAGAGACCCAGTACTTC
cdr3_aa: CASSITGTAQETQYF

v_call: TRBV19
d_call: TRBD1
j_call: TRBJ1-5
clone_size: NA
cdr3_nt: TGTGCCAGTAGCCCCAACCCGACAGGGGGCCAGCCCCAGCATTTT
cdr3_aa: CASSPNPTGGQPQHF

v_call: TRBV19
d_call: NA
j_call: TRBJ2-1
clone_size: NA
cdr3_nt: TGTGCCAGTAGTATGGGGCTCCCCGCTGAGCAGTTCTTC
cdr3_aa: CASSMGLPAEQFF

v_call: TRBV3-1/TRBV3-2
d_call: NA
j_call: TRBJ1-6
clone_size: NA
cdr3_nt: TGTGCCAGCACCCTAAAGACATTCACTTCACCCCTCCACTTT
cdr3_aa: CASTLKTFTSPLHF

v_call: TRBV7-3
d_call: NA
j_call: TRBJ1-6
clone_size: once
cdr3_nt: TGTGCCAGCAGCTTCCCTCGAGGGCCCCTCCACTTT
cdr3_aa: CASSFPRGPLHF

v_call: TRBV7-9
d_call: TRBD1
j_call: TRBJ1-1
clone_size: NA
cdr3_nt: TGTGCCAGCAGCTTACTCAGGGACAGGACTGAAGCTTTCTTT
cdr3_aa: CASSLLRDRTEAFF

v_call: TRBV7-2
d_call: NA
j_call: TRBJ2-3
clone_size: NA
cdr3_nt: TGTGCCAGCAGCTCCATCACAGATACGCAGTATTTT
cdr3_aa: CASSSITDTQYF

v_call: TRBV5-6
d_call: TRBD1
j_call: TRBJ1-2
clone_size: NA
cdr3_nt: TGTGCCAGCAGCCCGACAGGGTTCGCGTCTGGCTACACCTTC
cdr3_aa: CASSPTGFASGYTF

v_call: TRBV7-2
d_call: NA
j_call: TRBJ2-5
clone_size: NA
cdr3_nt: TGTGCCAGCAGCCAGACCCCAGGTTGGGAGACCCAGTACTTC
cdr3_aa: CASSQTPGWETQYF

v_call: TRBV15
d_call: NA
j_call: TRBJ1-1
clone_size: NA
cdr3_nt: TGTGCCACCAGCACCCTAGGGACACCGAACACTGAAGCTTTCTTT
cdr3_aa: CATSTLGTPNTEAFF

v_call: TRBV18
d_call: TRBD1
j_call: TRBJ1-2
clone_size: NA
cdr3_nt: TGTGCCAGCTCACGCAACGTCCCGGGACAGGTTACTAACTATGGCTACACCTTC
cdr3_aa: CASSRNVPGQVTNYGYTF

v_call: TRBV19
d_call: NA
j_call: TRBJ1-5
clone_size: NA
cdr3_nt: TGTGCCAGTAGTATTAAAGCTGGCAATCAGCCCCAGCATTTT
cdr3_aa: CASSIKAGNQPQHF

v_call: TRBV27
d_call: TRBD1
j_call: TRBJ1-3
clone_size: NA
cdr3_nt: TGTGCCAGCAGTCCCGGACAGGCTCCGGGAAACACCATATATTTT
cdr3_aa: CASSPGQAPGNTIYF

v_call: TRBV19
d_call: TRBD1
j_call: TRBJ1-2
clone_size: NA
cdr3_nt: TGTGCCAGTAGTACTCCGGGACAGAGGGGCTATGGCTACACCTTC
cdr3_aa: CASSTPGQRGYGYTF

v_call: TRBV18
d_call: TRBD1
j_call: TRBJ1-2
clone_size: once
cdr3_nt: TGTGCCAGCTCGCCAGAGACAGGGGGCGGTCTCTTCCATGGCTACACCTTC
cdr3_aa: CASSPETGGGLFHGYTF

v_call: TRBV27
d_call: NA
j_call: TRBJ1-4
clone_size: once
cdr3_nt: TGTGCCAGCAGTTTGGGGCAGGCTAATGAAAAACTGTTTTTT
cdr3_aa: CASSLGQANEKLFF

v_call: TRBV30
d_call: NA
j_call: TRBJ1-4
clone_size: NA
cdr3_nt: TGTGCCTGGAGTGTCGAACAGGGAACGCGTGAAAAACTGTTTTTT
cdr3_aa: CAWSVEQGTREKLFF

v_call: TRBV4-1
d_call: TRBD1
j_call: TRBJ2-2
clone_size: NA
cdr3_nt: TGCGCCAGCAGCCAAGATTGGGACAGCTTCTCGAACACCGGGGAGCTGTTTTTT
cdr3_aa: CASSQDWDSFSNTGELFF

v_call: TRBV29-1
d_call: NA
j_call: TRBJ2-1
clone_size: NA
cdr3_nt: TGCAGCGTCCGACAGGTCTCCTACAATGAGCAGTTCTTC
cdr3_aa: CSVRQVSYNEQFF

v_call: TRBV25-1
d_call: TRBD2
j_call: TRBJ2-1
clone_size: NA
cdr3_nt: TGTGCCAGCAGTGAATCCCTGATAGCGGGGGTCTACAATGAGCAGTTCTTC
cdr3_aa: CASSESLIAGVYNEQFF

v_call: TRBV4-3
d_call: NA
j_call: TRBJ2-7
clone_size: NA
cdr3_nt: TGCGCCAGCAGCCAAGGGCGGGGAGCTTACGAGCAGTACTTC
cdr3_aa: CASSQGRGAYEQYF

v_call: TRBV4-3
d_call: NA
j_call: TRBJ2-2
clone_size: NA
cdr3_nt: TGCGCCAGCAGCCAAGGAGCGACTACCGGGGAGCTGTTTTTT
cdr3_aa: CASSQGATTGELFF

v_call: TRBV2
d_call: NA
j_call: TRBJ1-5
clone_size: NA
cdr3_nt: TGTGCCAGCAGTGAAACTGTAGGGAGCCAGCCCCAGCATTTT
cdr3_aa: CASSETVGSQPQHF

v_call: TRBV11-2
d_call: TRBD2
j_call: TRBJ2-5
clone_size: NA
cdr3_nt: TGTGCCAGCAGCTTTAGCGGGAGGAAACAAGAGACCCAGTACTTC
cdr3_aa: CASSFSGRKQETQYF

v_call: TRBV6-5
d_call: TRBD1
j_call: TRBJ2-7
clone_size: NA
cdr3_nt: TGTGCCAGCATTTATTCAGGGGGCGACGAGCAGTACTTC
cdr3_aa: CASIYSGGDEQYF

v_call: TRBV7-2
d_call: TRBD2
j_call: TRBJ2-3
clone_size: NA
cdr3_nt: TGTGCCAGCAGAGGACTAGCTATCACAGATACGCAGTATTTT
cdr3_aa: CASRGLAITDTQYF

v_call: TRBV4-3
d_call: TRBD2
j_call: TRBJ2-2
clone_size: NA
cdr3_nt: TGCGCCAGCAGCCAAGATTGGACTAGCGACCGGTCTGGGGAGCTGTTTTTT
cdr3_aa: CASSQDWTSDRSGELFF

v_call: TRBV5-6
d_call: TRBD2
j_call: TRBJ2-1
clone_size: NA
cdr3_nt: TGTGCCAGCAGCTTGTCCCGACTAGCGGGGGGCGGGTACAATGAGCAGTTCTTC
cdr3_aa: CASSLSRLAGGGYNEQFF

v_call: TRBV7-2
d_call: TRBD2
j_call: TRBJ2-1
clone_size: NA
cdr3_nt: TGTGCCAGCAGCTATGGACTAGCGGGGAACAATGAGCAGTTCTTC
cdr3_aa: CASSYGLAGNNEQFF

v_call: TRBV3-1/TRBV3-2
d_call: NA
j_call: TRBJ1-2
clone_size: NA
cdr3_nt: TGTGCCAGCAGCCCCGACACTAACTATGGCTACACCTTC
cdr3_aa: CASSPDTNYGYTF

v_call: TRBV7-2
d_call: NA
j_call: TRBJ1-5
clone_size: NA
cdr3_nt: TGTGCCAGCAGCCGAGTCAACGAGCAGCCCCAGCATTTT
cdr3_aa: CASSRVNEQPQHF

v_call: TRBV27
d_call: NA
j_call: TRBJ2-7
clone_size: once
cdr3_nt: TGTGCCAGCAGTCCTGAGGGACATTCCTACGAGCAGTACTTC
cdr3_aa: CASSPEGHSYEQYF

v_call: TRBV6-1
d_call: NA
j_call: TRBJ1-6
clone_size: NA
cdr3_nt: TGTGCCAGCAGTGAGGCGTTGGGGGGTTATAATTCACCCCTCCACTTT
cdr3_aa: CASSEALGGYNSPLHF